This TCR beta chain was recovered during a study of T cell repertoires in cytomegalovirus infection. Study background: Indications of both CMV infection and matching HLA type were provided by public TCR beta signatures.

The study's findings and limits: HLA-C-restricted CMV-specific TCR beta clonotypes prevailed in the ex vivo response.

Notes on this clonotype: Its matching antigen is unknown.

In TCRdb, the reads were re-called with MiXCR into one record per CDR3 protein. The sample comprises about 110,000 distinct CDR3 sequences, roughly 39% of which are singletons, and roughly 74% rests with the top ten. The TCR originated in a human donor in good health (CMV status not recorded). Some clones in this sample may be carry-over from other donors' samples. This specimen consisted of CD8+ T cells from cultured PBMCs, obtained from culture after CMV antigen stimulation.

The CDR3 DNA follows: TGTGCCAGCAGCCCTTTTCATGGAAGCTCCTACAATGAGCAGTTCTTC. Translating it yields CASSPFHGSSYNEQFF. The chain has TRBV7-8 and TRBJ2-1; D is uncertain. The germline CDR1 and CDR2 sequences are SGHVS and FQNEAQ. V lost 5 bases, J lost 0 bases, and 14 bases lay in between. The CDR3 totals 16 residues. The full variable domain, completed using reference TRBV7-8 and TRBJ2-1, is GAGVSQSPRYKVAKRGQDVALRCDPISGHVSLFWYQQALGQGPEFLTYFQNEAQLDKSGLPSDRFFAERPEGSVSTLKIQRTQQEDSAVYLCASSPFHGSSYNEQFFGPGTRLTVL.